This T cell receptor (beta chain) was found in a study of T cell responses to AZD1222 COVID-19 vaccine (dated by TCRdb to the early 2020s). Some background on the complete study: AZD1222 recipients given second doses at about 4 weeks or at about 12 weeks were pooled, since spike-specific TCR depth and breadth were not found to differ between the two schedules. A total of 233 trial participants underwent TCR sequencing, of whom 200 to 220 received two doses of AZD1222 and some 26 received two doses of the MenACWY control vaccine. Enrollment into the trials was organized by age into subgroups of 18-55, 56-69 and 70-plus years, and those subgroups contained approximately 150, 30 and 60 TCR-sequenced participants, respectively. Findings and caveats that apply to the study as a whole: Nearly half of unique spike-specific TCRs reportedly recognized epitopes outside regions mutated in the B.1.351 and B.1.1.7 variants. Spike-specific TCR breadth and depth rose significantly after two AZD1222 doses compared with day 0 and with MenACWY recipients. Because no samples from the day 14 peak response were available, repertoires could be characterized only after the peak T cell response. CD4 TCRs associated with the vaccine covered the entire spike protein, and the dominant responses were in regions 160-218 and 743-854. Conclusions about previously exposed vaccinees are limited because only a handful of AZD1222 recipients were SARS-CoV-2 seropositive at baseline. Participants were mostly white British and included more females than males, and it was suggested by the authors that clonal diversity may have been underestimated. The 56-69-year group was small, and its depth increase did not reach significance, likely because of low power.

The germline V gene supplies CDR1 MNHEY and CDR2 SVGAGI. The CDR3 holds 12 amino acids from the cysteine to the phenylalanine. CDR3 DNA only is kept here, 36 bases in frame from base 1. V and J lose 5 bases and 7 bases, and a span of 12 bases separates them. As for this clone: The target of this receptor is not known. The sample holds no much larger clone one base away, and base qualities are not on file.

The time point label, as the study defines it: baseline before first vaccination. Vaccinee samples came from UK trials COV001 and COV002, including a single-blind randomized controlled phase 2/3 trial of AZD1222 (ChAdOx1 nCoV-19) in healthy adults. For TCRbeta chain sequencing, PBMC samples from trial participants were taken at day 0 and at day 28 after the second dose. The CDR3 regions of human TCRbeta chains were subjected to immunosequencing. Turning to the authors' computational methods: Repertoire TCRs were matched against a reference library of SARS-CoV-2-specific TCRs generated with the MIRA antigen-specificity platform. Breadth was defined as the fraction of unique TCRs that were SARS-CoV-2-associated. Depth was defined as the fraction of total T cells that were SARS-CoV-2-associated. Using the MIRA data, every spike-specific TCR was mapped to the spike region that the TCR reacted to and assigned to either a CD4 or a CD8 class. Log10-transformed breadth and depth values were compared by one-way ANOVA with Sidak's multiple comparisons tests. TCRdb's version of the immuneACCESS table is confined to in-frame rearrangements and falls short of the full clone set. An unresolved V gene accounts for under half of the shortfall where checked; the remainder is of unknown origin. V, J and clone size reflect that table, while D and trimming were determined from the DNA. This sample gives over 100,000 clones in total; around 90% of them show up just once. The ten biggest clones cover roughly 5% of the sample.

Sequenced here: peripheral blood, sampled on day 0 of AZD1222 vaccination. Here the chain combines TRBV6-5 and TRBJ2-7, with the D call tentatively TRBD1 or TRBD2, each fitting 5 bases. This TCR was recovered from an adult in good health. The CDR3 amino acid sequence is: CASSQGPKEQYF. The bases read TGTGCCAGCAGTCAGGGACCGAAGGAGCAGTACTTC.